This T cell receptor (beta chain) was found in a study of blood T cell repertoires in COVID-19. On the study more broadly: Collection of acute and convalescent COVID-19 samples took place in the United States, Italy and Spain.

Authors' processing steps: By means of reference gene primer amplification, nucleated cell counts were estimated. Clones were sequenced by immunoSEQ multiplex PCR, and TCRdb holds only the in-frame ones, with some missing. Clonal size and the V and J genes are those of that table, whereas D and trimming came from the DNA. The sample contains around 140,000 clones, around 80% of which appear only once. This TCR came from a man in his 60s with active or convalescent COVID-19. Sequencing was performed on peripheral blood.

The chain's CDR3 is CASRASAGLSNQPQHF. The CDR3 coding sequence is TGTGCCAGCAGAGCGTCTGCGGGGCTTAGCAATCAGCCCCAGCATTTT. The chain links TRBV27 to TRBJ1-5, with a tentative D call TRBD1 (5 bases). The germline V gene has CDR1 MNHEY and CDR2 SMNVEV (reference sequence). The germline V and J ends were trimmed by 6 bases and 0 bases, with 15 bases remaining between them. This CDR3 comprises 16 residues.